The 24 T cell receptor beta chains given below trace back to one sample, sequenced in a study of T cell repertoires in cytomegalovirus infection. TCRdb used MiXCR to reprocess the reads, holding one entry per CDR3 protein. Of 480,000 or so distinct CDR3 sequences listed, around 10% were seen once; the top ten hold roughly a tenth. Sequenced sample: PBMCs. The receptors shown here come from a human donor in good health (CMV status not recorded). Some clones in this sample may be carry-over from other donors' samples.

The chain carries TRBV6-2 or TRBV6-3 and TRBJ2-1; 9 bases match TRBD2. Trimming cost V 6 bases and J 9 bases; bases outside gene matches: 9. Germline CDR1 reads MNHEY; CDR2 reads SVGEGT. The CDR3 is 14 residues long. CDR3 in DNA: TGTGCCAGCAGCTCTAGCGGGGAGATTCCTGAGCAGTTCTTC. Translation gives CASSSSGEIPEQFF.

This clonotype showed up many times. The chain uses TRBV2 and TRBJ1-4, with D hard to call. CDR1 SNHLY and CDR2 FYNNEI come from the germline V gene. The CDR3 is 13 residues long. V was cut by 4 bases and J by 3 bases, with 6 bases left in between. CDR3 DNA sequence: TGTGCCAGCAGTGCTCAGCCTAATGAAAAACTGTTTTTT. As protein: CASSAQPNEKLFF.

Written as DNA, the CDR3 is TGCAGTGCTGACGGACAGGGAGCCTACAATGAGCAGTTCTTC. Protein sequence: CSADGQGAYNEQFF. V is TRBV20-1 and J is TRBJ2-1; 8 positions agree with TRBD1. Per the germline V gene, CDR1 is DFQATT and CDR2 is SNEGSKA (reference sequence). This CDR3 contains 14 residues. Trimming at V came to 5 bases and at J to 2 bases, leaving 5 bases not matched to a gene.

In this sample, this clonotype turned up many times. The chain carries TRBV10-3 and TRBJ2-7, with D uncertain. CDR3 length equals 14 residues. Germline CDR1 is ENHRY and CDR2 is SYGVKD. V was pared by 0 bases and J by 3 bases, with 9 bases between. The CDR3 sequence: CAISESAGRYEQYF. The CDR3 DNA sequence: TGTGCCATCAGTGAGTCGGCAGGCCGCTACGAGCAGTACTTC.

This clonotype appeared a few times. The chain recombines TRBV6-4 with TRBJ2-1; TRBD2 agrees at 14 bases. The CDR3 totals 15 residues. From germline, CDR1 is MRHNA and CDR2 SNTAGT. Germline trimming cut 6 bases from V and 7 bases from J; bases unmatched to any gene: 5. The CDR3 is CASSRLAGGSNEQFF. The DNA for the CDR3 is TGTGCCAGCAGCCGACTAGCGGGAGGGTCGAATGAGCAGTTCTTC.

This clonotype was counted many times. This chain links TRBV28 with TRBJ1-1; the D is unclear. The V end was cut by 6 bases, the J end by 1 base, with 15 bases between. Germline CDR1 MDHEN, CDR2 SYDVKM. The CDR3 totals 15 residues. The CDR3 region is CASRNPGPGNTEAFF. The CDR3 DNA reads TGTGCCAGCAGGAACCCTGGACCTGGGAACACTGAAGCTTTCTTT.

This clonotype was observed at least ten times. The rearrangement joins TRBV20-1 to TRBJ2-7; no reliable D call. Germline-derived CDR1 and CDR2 are DFQATT and SNEGSKA (reference sequence). There are 10 residues in the CDR3. V shed 2 bases and J shed 2 bases, with 1 base lying between them. The CDR3 sequence: CSARPYEQYF. The CDR3 DNA sequence: TGCAGTGCTAGACCCTACGAGCAGTACTTC.

V usage is TRBV5-1 and J usage is TRBJ2-7, with TRBD1 matching over 9 bases. Per germline, CDR1 SGHRS and CDR2 YFSETQ. The CDR3 runs 15 residues. V lost 0 bases and J lost 3; bases outside the gene matches: 4. Here the CDR3 reads CASSLGETGGYEQYF. The DNA for the CDR3 is TGCGCCAGCAGCTTGGGGGAGACAGGGGGCTACGAGCAGTACTTC.

The CDR3 here is CASFTSTSTDTQYF. CDR3 coding DNA: TGTGCTAGTTTCACTAGCACAAGCACAGATACGCAGTATTTT. This chain connects TRBV12-5 to TRBJ2-3; D is perhaps TRBD2 (6 bases). The CDR3 spans 14 residues. Trimming removed 8 bases at V and 0 bases at J, with 12 bases between. Germline V gene sequence: CDR1 LGHNT, CDR2 FRNRAP.

This clonotype was observed many times. The chain links TRBV10-2 to TRBJ2-5; 8 bases are shared with TRBD1. Germline values: CDR1 WSHSY, CDR2 SAAADI. J was trimmed by 7 bases and V by 6 bases; bases with no gene match: 7. CDR3 length equals 13 residues. CDR3 coding DNA: TGCGCCAGCAGGGACAGGGAGTGGGGGACCCAGTACTTC. Translating it yields CASRDREWGTQYF.

This clonotype was seen a handful of times. The chain recombines TRBV6-1 with TRBJ1-5; D is unresolved. This CDR3 is built from 15 residues. V was pared by 2 bases and J by 0 bases, with 8 bases between. Germline V lookup: CDR1 MNHNS, CDR2 SASEGT. Written as DNA, the CDR3 is TGTGCCAGCAGTGAACTACAGTATAGCAATCAGCCCCAGCATTTT. It translates to CASSELQYSNQPQHF.

To note about this clonotype: Sequence at one end of the junction differs from germline and may be a read error. This chain joins TRBV27 and TRBJ2-7; 8 bases map to TRBD2. The CDR3 extends over 14 amino acids. Germline values: CDR1 MNHEY, CDR2 SMNVEV (reference sequence). The CDR3 sequence: CASSSGGGTYGQYF. The CDR3 DNA reads TGTGCCAGCAGTTCGGGGGGGGGGACCTACGGGCAGTACTTC.

This clonotype was detected many times. This rearrangement joins TRBV5-6 to TRBJ1-1; TRBD1 might be the D (5 bases). The CDR3 runs to 14 residues. The V end lost 1 base, the J end lost 1 base, and 8 bases lay between the germline ends. CDR1 is SGHDT, CDR2 YYEEEE, per germline. CDR3 region: CASSLYGANTEAFF. The CDR3, as DNA: TGTGCCAGCAGCTTGTATGGGGCGAACACTGAAGCTTTCTTT.

This clonotype occurred many times. This sequence joins TRBV7-9 and TRBJ1-3; D is possibly TRBD1 (5 bases). The ends were cut back, 3 bases at V and 7 bases at J, with 10 bases in the middle. This CDR3 region has 13 residues. Germline V CDR1 and CDR2: SEHNR, FQNEAQ (reference sequence). CDR3 bases: TGTGCCAGCAGCTTCCCGGGGGGGAACACCATATATTTT. Its protein is CASSFPGGNTIYF.

In its sample, this clonotype was seen many times. This chain uses TRBV7-8 with TRBJ2-7; 7 bases align to TRBD2. With 4 bases clipped from V and 0 bases from J, the junction kept 9 bases outside the gene matches. Germline V gives CDR1 SGHVS, CDR2 FQNEAQ. The CDR3 loop spans 16 amino acids. DNA of the CDR3: TGTGCCAGCAGCTCTCTGAGCGGGACCGACTCCTACGAGCAGTACTTC. Translation gives CASSSLSGTDSYEQYF. Filled out from reference TRBV7-8 and TRBJ2-7, the complete variable domain reads GAGVSQSPRYKVAKRGQDVALRCDPISGHVSLFWYQQALGQGPEFLTYFQNEAQLDKSGLPSDRFFAERPEGSVSTLKIQRTQQEDSAVYLCASSSLSGTDSYEQYFGPGTRLTVT.

This clonotype was picked up a small number of times. The chain links TRBV7-9 to TRBJ2-7, with D possibly called TRBD1 or TRBD2 (5 bases each). Germline V CDR1 and CDR2: SEHNR, FQNEAQ (reference sequence). The V and J ends lost 4 bases and 3 bases respectively, with 13 bases between them. The CDR3 extends over 14 amino acids. CDR3 region: CASSSRDGVYEQYF. The CDR3 DNA reads TGTGCCAGCAGCTCCAGGGACGGAGTCTACGAGCAGTACTTC.

The chain is built from TRBV7-4 and TRBJ1-2; 11 bases fit TRBD1. CDR1 and CDR2 from the germline V gene are SGHVT and SQSDAQ. V lost 5 bases, J lost 7 bases, and 9 bases stayed unmatched. This CDR3 comprises 15 residues. In DNA, the CDR3 is TGTGCCAGCAGCCCGGACAGGGGGCAGGTCGGTGGCTACACCTTC. Its protein product is CASSPDRGQVGGYTF.

This clonotype was detected many times. The V and J genes are TRBV6-1 and TRBJ2-3, with 9 bases that match TRBD1. V shed 5 bases and J 4 bases; nucleotides not matched to a gene: 7. This CDR3 contains 15 residues. Looked up from germline, CDR1 is MNHNS and CDR2 is SASEGT. The CDR3 bases are TGTGCCAGCAGTCAAATTACAGGGGGCCCAGATACGCAGTATTTT. Amino acid sequence: CASSQITGGPDTQYF.

V gene TRBV2 combines with J gene TRBJ1-3; a weak D match, TRBD1 (6 bases). The V gene's germline CDR1 is SNHLY and CDR2 FYNNEI. The CDR3 length is 16 residues. The V gene lost 3 bases and the J gene lost 1 base, with 13 bases spanning the gap. The DNA for the CDR3 is TGTGCCAGCAGTGAGTGGGGGCGCCGGTCTGGAAACACCATATATTTT. It yields the protein CASSEWGRRSGNTIYF.

This clonotype came up many times. V usage is TRBV7-6 and J usage is TRBJ1-4; 7 nucleotides match TRBD1. The V gene end was trimmed by 4 bases and the J gene end by 6 bases; junction bases not matched to a gene: 14. From germline, CDR1 is SGHVS and CDR2 FNYEAQ. This CDR3 region has 17 residues. Written as DNA, the CDR3 is TGTGCCAGCAGCTCAGACCCAACCGGGACAGACGATGAAAAACTGTTTTTT. This sequence encodes CASSSDPTGTDDEKLFF.

At least ten counts were recorded for this clonotype. The chain carries TRBV7-2 and TRBJ2-5; the match to TRBD1 covers 10 bases. J was trimmed by 1 base and V by 5 bases; bases with no gene match: 10. Germline V CDR1 and CDR2: SGHTA, FQGNSA. The CDR3 is made up of 17 amino acids. DNA of the CDR3: TGTGCCAGCAGCCGCCAAGCGGGACAGGGGCGCCAAGAGACCCAGTACTTC. Its translation: CASSRQAGQGRQETQYF.

This clonotype was picked up many times. The gene calls are TRBV2 and TRBJ2-2, with a tentative D call TRBD2 (5 bases). The germline V gene encodes CDR1 SNHLY and CDR2 FYNNEI. The CDR3 is 15 amino acids. Trimming took off 8 bases at V and 2 bases at J, with 15 bases between the two ends. CDR3: CASLTLRGNTGELFF. The CDR3 DNA reads TGTGCCAGCTTGACCCTCCGGGGAAACACCGGGGAGCTGTTTTTT.

This clonotype was counted only a few times. This chain joins TRBV28 and TRBJ1-6; TRBD1 agrees at 9 bases. After removal of 5 bases from V and 15 bases from J, the junction contained 11 bases not matched to a gene. CDR1 is MDHEN and CDR2 is SYDVKM in the germline V gene. This CDR3 spans 14 amino acids. The CDR3 nucleotides read TGTGCCAGCAGTCCACAACCGGGACAGGGTGTCCTCCACTTT. Translation gives CASSPQPGQGVLHF.

This clonotype was detected ten times or more. The chain recombines TRBV20-1 with TRBJ1-1, with D possibly being TRBD1 (6 bases). Germline V CDR1 and CDR2: DFQATT, SNEGSKA (reference sequence). The CDR3 covers 12 residues. V shed 4 bases and J shed 5 bases, with 11 bases lying between them. In DNA, the CDR3 is TGCAGTGCTAACAGGGTAGAGACTGAAGCTTTCTTT. Amino acid sequence: CSANRVETEAFF.